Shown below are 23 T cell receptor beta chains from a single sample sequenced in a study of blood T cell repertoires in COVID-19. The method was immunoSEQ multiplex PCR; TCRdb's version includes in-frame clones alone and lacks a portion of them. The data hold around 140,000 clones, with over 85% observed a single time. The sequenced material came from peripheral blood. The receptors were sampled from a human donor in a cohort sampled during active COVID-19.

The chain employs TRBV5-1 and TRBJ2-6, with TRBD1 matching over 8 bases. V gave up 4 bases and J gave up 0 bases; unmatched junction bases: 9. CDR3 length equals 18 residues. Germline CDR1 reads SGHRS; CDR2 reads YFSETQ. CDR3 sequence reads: CASSTSGGPNSGANVLTF. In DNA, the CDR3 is TGCGCCAGCAGCACATCAGGGGGCCCGAACTCTGGGGCCAACGTCCTGACTTTC.

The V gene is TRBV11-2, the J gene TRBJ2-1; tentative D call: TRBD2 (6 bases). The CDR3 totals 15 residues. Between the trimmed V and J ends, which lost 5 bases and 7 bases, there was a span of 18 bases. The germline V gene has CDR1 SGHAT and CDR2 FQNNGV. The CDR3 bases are TGTGCCAGCAGCGACCTCCGGGGGATCGGGAATGAGCAGTTCTTC. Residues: CASSDLRGIGNEQFF.

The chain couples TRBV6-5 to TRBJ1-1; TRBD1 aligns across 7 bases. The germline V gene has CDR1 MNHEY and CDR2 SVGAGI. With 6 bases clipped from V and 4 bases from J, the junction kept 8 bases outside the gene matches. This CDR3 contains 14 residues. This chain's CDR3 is CASRQGDRSTEAFF. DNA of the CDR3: TGTGCCAGCAGGCAGGGGGACCGAAGCACTGAAGCTTTCTTT.

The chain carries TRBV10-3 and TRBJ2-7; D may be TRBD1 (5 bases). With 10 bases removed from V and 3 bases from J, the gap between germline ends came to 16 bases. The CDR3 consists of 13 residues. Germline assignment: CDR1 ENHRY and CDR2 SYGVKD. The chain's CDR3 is CASRMTEIYEQYF. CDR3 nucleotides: TGTGCCAGCAGAATGACAGAAATCTACGAGCAGTACTTC.

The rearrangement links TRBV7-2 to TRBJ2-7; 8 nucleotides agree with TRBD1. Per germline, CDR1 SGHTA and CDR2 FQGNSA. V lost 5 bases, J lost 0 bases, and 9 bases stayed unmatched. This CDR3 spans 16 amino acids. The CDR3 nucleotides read TGTGCCAGCAGCCCAGTAGTCGGACAGGGCTCCTACGAGCAGTACTTC. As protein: CASSPVVGQGSYEQYF.

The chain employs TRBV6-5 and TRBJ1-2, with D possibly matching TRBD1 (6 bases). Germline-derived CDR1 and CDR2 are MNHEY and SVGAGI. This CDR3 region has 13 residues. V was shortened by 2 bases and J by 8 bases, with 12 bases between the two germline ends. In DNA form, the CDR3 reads TGTGCCAGCAGTTACAACAGGGCTGCCGGCTACACCTTC. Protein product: CASSYNRAAGYTF.

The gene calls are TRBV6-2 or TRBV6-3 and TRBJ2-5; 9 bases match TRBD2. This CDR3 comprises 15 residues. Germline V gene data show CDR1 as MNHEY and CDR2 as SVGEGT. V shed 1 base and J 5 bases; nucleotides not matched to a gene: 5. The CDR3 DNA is TGTGCCAGCAGTTACTTCGCGGGGGGGCCCGAGACCCAGTACTTC. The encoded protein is CASSYFAGGPETQYF.

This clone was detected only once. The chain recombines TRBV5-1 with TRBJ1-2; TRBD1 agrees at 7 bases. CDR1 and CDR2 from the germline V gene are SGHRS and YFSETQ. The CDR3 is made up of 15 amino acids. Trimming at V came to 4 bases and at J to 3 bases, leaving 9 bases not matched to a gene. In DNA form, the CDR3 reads TGCGCCAGCAGCCAACGAGAGGGGACAGACTATGGCTACACCTTC. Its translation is CASSQREGTDYGYTF.

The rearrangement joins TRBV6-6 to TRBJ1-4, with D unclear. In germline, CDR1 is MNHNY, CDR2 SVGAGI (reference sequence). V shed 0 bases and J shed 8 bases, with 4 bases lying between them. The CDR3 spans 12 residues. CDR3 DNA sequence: TGTGCCAGCAGTTACTCTCAAGAAAAACTGTTTTTT. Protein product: CASSYSQEKLFF.

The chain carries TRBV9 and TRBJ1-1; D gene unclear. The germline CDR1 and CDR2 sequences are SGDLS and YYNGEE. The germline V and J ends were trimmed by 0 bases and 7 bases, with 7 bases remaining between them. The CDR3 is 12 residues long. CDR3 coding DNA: TGTGCCAGCAGCGTAGGAGAGGGTGAAGCTTTCTTT. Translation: CASSVGEGEAFF.

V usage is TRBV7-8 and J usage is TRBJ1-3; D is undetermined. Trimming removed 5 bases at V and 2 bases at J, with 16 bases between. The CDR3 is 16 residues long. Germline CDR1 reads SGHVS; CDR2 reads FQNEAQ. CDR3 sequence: CASSDARWRAGNTIYF. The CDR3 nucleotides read TGTGCCAGCAGCGACGCCCGATGGAGGGCTGGAAACACCATATATTTT.

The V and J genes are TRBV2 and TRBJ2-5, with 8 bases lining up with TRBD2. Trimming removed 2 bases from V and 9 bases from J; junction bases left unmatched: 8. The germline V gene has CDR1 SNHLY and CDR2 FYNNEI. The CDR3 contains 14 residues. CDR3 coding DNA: TGTGCCAGCAGTGAATCGGGGGGGGTCCGGGCCCAGTACTTC. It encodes CASSESGGVRAQYF.

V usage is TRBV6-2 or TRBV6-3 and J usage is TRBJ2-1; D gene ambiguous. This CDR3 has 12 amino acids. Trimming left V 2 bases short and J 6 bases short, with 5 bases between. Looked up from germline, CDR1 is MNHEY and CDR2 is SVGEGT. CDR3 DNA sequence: TGTGCCAGCAGTTACACTCTCAATGAGCAGTTCTTC. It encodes CASSYTLNEQFF.

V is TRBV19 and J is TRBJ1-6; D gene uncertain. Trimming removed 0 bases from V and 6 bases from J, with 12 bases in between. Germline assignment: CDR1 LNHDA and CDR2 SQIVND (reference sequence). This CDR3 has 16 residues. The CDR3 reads CASSIEGGQINSPLHF. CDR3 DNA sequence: TGTGCCAGTAGTATAGAAGGCGGTCAGATTAATTCACCCCTCCACTTT.

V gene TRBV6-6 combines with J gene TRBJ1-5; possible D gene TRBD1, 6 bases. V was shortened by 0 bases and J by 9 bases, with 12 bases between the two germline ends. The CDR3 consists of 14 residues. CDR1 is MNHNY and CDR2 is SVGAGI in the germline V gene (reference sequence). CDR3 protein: CASSYSGATGPQHF. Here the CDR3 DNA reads TGTGCCAGCAGTTACTCGGGAGCGACAGGGCCCCAGCATTTT.

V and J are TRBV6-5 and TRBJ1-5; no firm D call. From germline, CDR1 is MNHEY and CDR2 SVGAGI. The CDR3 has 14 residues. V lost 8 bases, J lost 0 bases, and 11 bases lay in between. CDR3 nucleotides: TGTGCCAGCGCGGCGTACGATAGCAATCAGCCCCAGCATTTT. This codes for CASAAYDSNQPQHF.

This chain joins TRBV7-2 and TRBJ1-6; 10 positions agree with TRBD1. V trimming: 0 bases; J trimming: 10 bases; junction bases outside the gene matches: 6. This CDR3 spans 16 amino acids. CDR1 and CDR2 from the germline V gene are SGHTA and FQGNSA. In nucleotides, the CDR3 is TGTGCCAGCAGCTTAGCCGACAGGGGGCTTAGGTCACCCCTCCACTTT. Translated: CASSLADRGLRSPLHF.

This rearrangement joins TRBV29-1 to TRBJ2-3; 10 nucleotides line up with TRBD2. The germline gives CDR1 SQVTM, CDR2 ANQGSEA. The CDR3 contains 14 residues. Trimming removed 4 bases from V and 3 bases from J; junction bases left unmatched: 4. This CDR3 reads CSVATSGVTDTQYF. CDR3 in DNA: TGCAGCGTTGCTACTAGCGGGGTGACAGATACGCAGTATTTT.

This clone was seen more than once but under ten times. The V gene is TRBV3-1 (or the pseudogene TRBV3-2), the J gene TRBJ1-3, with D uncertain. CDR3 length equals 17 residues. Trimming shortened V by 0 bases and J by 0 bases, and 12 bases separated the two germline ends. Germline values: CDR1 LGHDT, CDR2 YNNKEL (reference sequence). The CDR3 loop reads CASSQDLAGFSGNTIYF. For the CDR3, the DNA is TGTGCCAGCAGCCAAGATCTCGCAGGCTTCTCTGGAAACACCATATATTTT.

CDR3 coding DNA: TGTGCCAGCAGCTTATACGTACAGGGGGCGCGAAGAGAGACCCAGTACTTC. Translated: CASSLYVQGARRETQYF. The genes are TRBV5-6 and TRBJ2-5; 9 positions agree with TRBD1. CDR1 is SGHDT and CDR2 is YYEEEE in the germline V gene. This CDR3 comprises 17 residues. V gave up 2 bases and J gave up 4 bases; unmatched junction bases: 12.

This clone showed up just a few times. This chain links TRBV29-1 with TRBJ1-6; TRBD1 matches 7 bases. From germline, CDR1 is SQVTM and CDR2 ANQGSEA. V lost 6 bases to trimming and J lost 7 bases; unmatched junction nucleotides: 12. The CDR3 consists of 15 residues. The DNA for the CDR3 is TGCAGCGTAAGAACAGGGGCAGCTTGGAATTCACCCCTCCACTTT. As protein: CSVRTGAAWNSPLHF. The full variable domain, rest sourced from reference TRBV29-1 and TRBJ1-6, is SAVISQKPSRDICQRGTSLTIQCQVDSQVTMMFWYRQQPGQSLTLIATANQGSEATYESGFVIDKFPISRPNLTFSTLTVSNMSPEDSSIYLCSVRTGAAWNSPLHFGNGTRLTVT.

CDR3 DNA: TGTGCCTGGACCTATCAAACAGGGGGCCCGTTCTACGAGCAGTACTTC. Amino acids: CAWTYQTGGPFYEQYF. V and J are TRBV30 and TRBJ2-7; 9 positions match TRBD1. The CDR3 extends over 16 amino acids. CDR1 is GTSNPN and CDR2 is SVGIG in the germline V gene (reference sequence). V shed 4 bases, J shed 3 bases, and the junction held 13 bases outside the gene matches.

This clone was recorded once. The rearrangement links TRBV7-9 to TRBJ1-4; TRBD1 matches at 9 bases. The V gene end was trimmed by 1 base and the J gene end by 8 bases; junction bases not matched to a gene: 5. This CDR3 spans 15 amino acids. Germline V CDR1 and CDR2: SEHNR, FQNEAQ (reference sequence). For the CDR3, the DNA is TGTGCCAGCAGCTTAGGACAGGGGGTGAGGGAAAAACTGTTTTTT. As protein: CASSLGQGVREKLFF.